One sample yielded the 32 T cell receptor beta chains listed below, sequenced in a study of human T cells and chemical hapten exposure. Time point meaning: patch test 1, 2 weeks after DPC sensitization. Treatment denoted: therapeutic diphenylcyclopropenone sensitization with weekly scalp DPC. TCRdb re-called the RACE reads with MiXCR, one entry per CDR3 protein. The sample holds more than 80,000 distinct CDR3 sequences; about 8% are singletons and the top ten take around 1.5%. The sample consisted of whole blood, taken in connection with sensitization to the hapten diphenylcyclopropenone (DPC). The receptors shown here come from a woman in her thirties with alopecia areata. Some clones in this sample may be carry-over from other donors' samples.

This clonotype showed up many times. V gene TRBV9 combines with J gene TRBJ2-3; D possibly corresponds to TRBD2 (6 bases). Per germline, CDR1 SGDLS and CDR2 YYNGEE. V lost 0 bases and J lost 0, with 11 bases in between. The CDR3 extends over 16 amino acids. The CDR3: CASSVVAGQSTDTQYF. As DNA, the CDR3 is TGTGCCAGCAGCGTAGTCGCGGGGCAGAGCACAGATACGCAGTATTTT.

This clonotype was observed many times. The genes are TRBV12-3 or TRBV12-4 and TRBJ2-5; 8 nucleotides match TRBD1. J lost 1 base, V lost 6 bases, and 4 bases had no gene match. The CDR3 runs 14 residues. This CDR3 reads CASRPTGVQETQYF. As DNA, the CDR3 is TGTGCCAGCAGGCCGACAGGGGTCCAAGAGACCCAGTACTTC.

This clonotype was detected only a few times. A junction end diverges from the germline sequence, so it may reflect a read error. V gene TRBV6-5 combines with J gene TRBJ1-2; TRBD1 matches 8 bases. The V gene's germline CDR1 is MNHEY and CDR2 SVGAGI. The CDR3 runs to 17 residues. The CDR3 sequence is CASFTNGGTGFNDGYTF. The CDR3 DNA sequence: TGTGCCAGCTTTACTAACGGGGGGACAGGATTTAACGATGGCTACACCTTC.

This clonotype was found many times. The rearrangement links TRBV6-6 to TRBJ2-3, with 13 positions matching TRBD2. The CDR3 consists of 16 residues. The junction had 3 bases not matched to a gene; V was cut back by 5 bases and J by 1 base. Germline loops: CDR1 MNHNY, CDR2 SVGAGI (reference sequence). The CDR3 spells CASSGTSGGGTDTQYF. DNA for the CDR3: TGTGCCAGCAGTGGAACTAGCGGGGGGGGCACAGATACGCAGTATTTT.

This clonotype was found many times. V usage is TRBV20-1 and J usage is TRBJ2-3; perhaps TRBD1 as D (6 bases). V was trimmed by 5 bases and J by 2 bases, leaving 14 bases between them. CDR3 length: 14 residues. CDR1 is DFQATT and CDR2 is SNEGSKA in the germline V gene (reference sequence). CDR3 DNA sequence: TGCAGTGCTGCAGGACAGCTATCCACAGATACGCAGTATTTT. Translation: CSAAGQLSTDTQYF.

This clonotype was counted between two and nine times. V and J are TRBV19 and TRBJ1-4; the D is unclear. The CDR3 sequence is 14 residues long. V lost 3 bases and J lost 7, with 12 bases in between. Per germline, CDR1 LNHDA and CDR2 SQIVND (reference sequence). The CDR3 coding sequence is TGTGCCAGTAGTATTGGGGAGATCGGTGAAAAACTGTTTTTT. The encoded protein is CASSIGEIGEKLFF.

This clonotype was detected ten times or more. The rearrangement joins TRBV30 to TRBJ1-1, with TRBD1 identical over 7 bases. Trimming removed 0 bases from V and 3 bases from J; junction bases left unmatched: 4. This CDR3 has 14 residues. Germline V lookup: CDR1 GTSNPN, CDR2 SVGIG (reference sequence). The CDR3, as DNA: TGTGCCTGGAGTGTACTCGGGACAGACACTGAAGCTTTCTTT. Translating it yields CAWSVLGTDTEAFF.

The genes are TRBV5-5 and TRBJ1-1; unclear D gene. CDR1 is SGHKS and CDR2 is YYEKEE in the germline V gene (reference sequence). The CDR3 length is 12 residues. Trimming pared 1 base from V and 4 bases from J, leaving 5 bases between. CDR3 DNA sequence: TGTGCCAGCAGCTTGCCCCCCACTGAAGCTTTCTTT. This translates into CASSLPPTEAFF.

This clonotype has only a few counts. The chain uses TRBV11-2 and TRBJ2-5, with 7 positions matching TRBD1. The CDR3 extends over 15 amino acids. With 1 base clipped from V and 5 bases from J, the junction kept 7 bases outside the gene matches. Germline assignment: CDR1 SGHAT and CDR2 FQNNGV. As DNA, the CDR3 is TGTGCCAGCAGCTTAGCCCAGGGGGTCGGGGAGACCCAGTACTTC. Its translation: CASSLAQGVGETQYF.

The rearrangement joins TRBV18 to TRBJ2-1; D ambiguous. The CDR3 totals 16 residues. V was shortened by 3 bases and J by 0 bases, with 12 bases between the two germline ends. CDR1 is KGHSH, CDR2 LQKENI, per germline. CDR3 coding DNA: TGTGCCAGCTCACCTTCGGCGCCCGGCTCCTACAATGAGCAGTTCTTC. It translates to CASSPSAPGSYNEQFF.

This clonotype came up many times. The rearrangement uses TRBV28 and TRBJ1-6; D possibly corresponds to TRBD1 (5 bases). Germline V gene sequence: CDR1 MDHEN, CDR2 SYDVKM. The CDR3 sequence is 14 residues long. V lost 5 bases, J lost 7 bases, and 12 bases lay in between. CDR3 bases: TGTGCCAGCAGTAACGCGGGACTGAATTCACCCCTCCACTTT. Translated: CASSNAGLNSPLHF.

The V and J genes are TRBV7-2 and TRBJ2-1; D is undetermined. Germline V CDR1 and CDR2: SGHTA, FQGNSA. There are 13 residues in the CDR3. Trimming removed 2 bases from V and 8 bases from J, with 10 bases in between. CDR3 sequence (DNA): TGTGCCAGCAGCTTAAGGGCATCTGATGAGCAGTTCTTC. As protein: CASSLRASDEQFF.

This clonotype was detected ten times or more. The chain joins TRBV9 to TRBJ2-5; the D is unclear. Per the germline V gene, CDR1 is SGDLS and CDR2 is YYNGEE. The CDR3 is 13 amino acids. Trimming shortened V by 4 bases and J by 1 base, and 8 bases separated the two germline ends. The CDR3: CASSWGFQETQYF. The CDR3 nucleotides read TGTGCCAGCAGCTGGGGTTTCCAAGAGACCCAGTACTTC.

This clonotype has only a few counts. The V and J genes are TRBV7-9 and TRBJ1-5; TRBD1 matches 7 bases. CDR1 SEHNR and CDR2 FQNEAQ come from the germline V gene (reference sequence). The CDR3 is 14 residues long. V trimming: 4 bases; J trimming: 1 base; junction bases outside the gene matches: 1. The CDR3 sequence: CASSSTGSNQPQHF. Here the CDR3 DNA reads TGTGCCAGCAGCTCGACAGGGAGCAATCAGCCCCAGCATTTT.

The J gene is TRBJ2-2, the V gene TRBV7-3; the D gene is possibly TRBD1 (6 bases). V was clipped by 4 bases and J by 7 bases, with 7 bases between them. CDR3 size: 12 residues. Germline loops: CDR1 SGHTA, CDR2 FQGTGA. The CDR3 DNA reads as TGTGCCAGCAGCTCGGACAGCGGGGAGCTGTTTTTT. Translated, it gives CASSSDSGELFF.

Only a few counts were recorded for this clonotype. The V and J genes are TRBV19 and TRBJ1-1, with D uncertain. This CDR3 has 15 residues. The germline V and J ends were trimmed by 0 bases and 0 bases, with 8 bases remaining between them. The germline CDR1 and CDR2 sequences are LNHDA and SQIVND (reference sequence). The CDR3 spells CASSIDHGLNTEAFF. In DNA form, the CDR3 reads TGTGCCAGTAGTATAGACCACGGATTGAACACTGAAGCTTTCTTT. The variable domain in full, completed from reference TRBV19 and TRBJ1-1, reads DGGITQSPKYLFRKEGQNVTLSCEQNLNHDAMYWYRQDPGQGLRLIYYSQIVNDFQKGDIAEGYSVSREKKESFPLTVTSAQKNPTAFYLCASSIDHGLNTEAFFGQGTRLTVV.

V is TRBV5-1 and J is TRBJ2-1, with 8 nucleotides matching TRBD1. From germline, CDR1 is SGHRS and CDR2 YFSETQ. The CDR3 is made up of 15 amino acids. V lost 1 base, J lost 3 bases, and 3 bases stayed unmatched. The CDR3 here is CASSLMGQDYNEQFF. As DNA, the CDR3 is TGCGCCAGCAGCTTGATGGGACAGGACTACAATGAGCAGTTCTTC.

This clonotype has just a few counts. This chain uses TRBV5-6 with TRBJ1-1; 8 bases fit TRBD1. Trimming at V came to 3 bases and at J to 0 bases, leaving 7 bases not matched to a gene. CDR1 and CDR2 (germline): SGHDT, YYEEEE. This CDR3 comprises 16 residues. The CDR3: CASSYRDRPMNTEAFF. CDR3 bases: TGTGCCAGCAGCTACCGGGACAGGCCCATGAACACTGAAGCTTTCTTT.

The V and J genes are TRBV5-1 and TRBJ2-3, with D possibly being TRBD1 or TRBD2 (6 bases each). Germline V lookup: CDR1 SGHRS, CDR2 YFSETQ. Trimming took 6 bases from V and 4 from J, leaving 18 bases between them. There are 15 residues in the CDR3. CDR3 residues: CASNPRGLEPDTQYF. In nucleotides, the CDR3 is TGCGCCAGCAACCCCCGGGGGCTAGAACCAGATACGCAGTATTTT.

This clonotype has at least ten counts. V and J are TRBV5-1 and TRBJ1-1; weak D call: TRBD1 (6 bases). The CDR3 length is 16 residues. Trimming removed 0 bases from V and 1 base from J, with 13 bases in between. Germline V gene sequence: CDR1 SGHRS, CDR2 YFSETQ. The CDR3 region has the DNA TGCGCCAGCAGCTTGGGACAGATACAGGGGAACACTGAAGCTTTCTTT. Translation gives CASSLGQIQGNTEAFF.

In DNA form, the CDR3 reads TGTGCCAGCTCACTTGGCAGGGACAACTATGGCTACACCTTC. As protein: CASSLGRDNYGYTF. The gene calls are TRBV18 and TRBJ1-2; weak D call: TRBD1 (5 bases). This CDR3 is 14 amino acids long. Germline V gene sequence: CDR1 KGHSH, CDR2 LQKENI. Deletions cut 4 bases from V and 2 bases from J, with 11 bases between.

This clonotype was observed many times. The chain is built from TRBV6-5 and TRBJ2-2; D is undetermined. CDR1 is MNHEY and CDR2 is SVGAGI in the germline V gene. Deletions cut 6 bases from V and 4 bases from J, with 12 bases between. The CDR3 has 14 amino acids. The CDR3 loop reads CASSPTGATGELFF. CDR3 DNA: TGTGCCAGCAGCCCGACCGGAGCCACCGGGGAGCTGTTTTTT.

This clonotype showed up many times. The chain links TRBV9 to TRBJ2-7; either TRBD1 or TRBD2 may fit D (5 bases each). The CDR3 extends over 14 amino acids. Trimming left V 3 bases short and J 2 bases short, with 12 bases between. Looked up from germline, CDR1 is SGDLS and CDR2 is YYNGEE. This chain's CDR3 is CASSALPGPYEQYF. DNA for the CDR3: TGTGCCAGCAGCGCCCTCCCGGGGCCCTACGAGCAGTACTTC. Looking up the rest from reference TRBV9 and TRBJ2-7 gives the full variable domain: DSGVTQTPKHLITATGQRVTLRCSPRSGDLSVYWYQQSLDQGLQFLIQYYNGEERAKGNILERFSAQQFPDLHSELNLSSLELGDSALYFCASSALPGPYEQYFGPGTRLTVT.

The genes are TRBV7-9 and TRBJ1-6, with D perhaps TRBD1 (6 bases). Trimming shortened V by 5 bases and J by 8 bases, and 22 bases separated the two germline ends. Germline lookup yields CDR1 SEHNR and CDR2 FQNEAQ (reference sequence). This CDR3 comprises 17 residues. The CDR3 sequence is CASSGYRDRPWDSPLHF. For the CDR3, the DNA is TGTGCCAGCAGCGGCTACAGGGACCGGCCCTGGGATTCACCCCTCCACTTT.

At least ten counts were recorded for this clonotype. The rearrangement joins TRBV3-1 to TRBJ1-1; D is uncertain. Trimming removed 1 base at V and 2 bases at J, with 8 bases between. CDR1 LGHDT and CDR2 YNNKEL come from the germline V gene (reference sequence). The CDR3 sequence is 14 residues long. The CDR3 protein is CASSQVGFNTEAFF. The DNA for the CDR3 is TGTGCCAGCAGCCAAGTAGGGTTCAACACTGAAGCTTTCTTT.

This clonotype showed up many times. This chain links TRBV7-9 with TRBJ1-1; D is undetermined. The germline gives CDR1 SEHNR, CDR2 FQNEAQ (reference sequence). V lost 1 base and J lost 4, with 4 bases in between. This CDR3 contains 12 residues. The CDR3: CASSLEITEAFF. As DNA, the CDR3 is TGTGCCAGCAGCTTAGAGATCACTGAAGCTTTCTTT.

This clonotype has just a few counts. The J gene is TRBJ1-1, the V gene TRBV29-1; D not resolved. The ends were cut back, 1 base at V and 1 base at J, with 7 bases in the middle. The CDR3 is made up of 13 amino acids. Germline-derived CDR1 and CDR2 are SQVTM and ANQGSEA. CDR3 sequence: CSVEGERNTEAFF. CDR3 bases: TGCAGCGTTGAAGGTGAAAGGAACACTGAAGCTTTCTTT.

This clonotype was observed many times. The J gene is TRBJ2-1, the V gene TRBV29-1; 12 positions match TRBD2. CDR3 length: 15 residues. Germline CDR1 and CDR2: SQVTM and ANQGSEA. Unmatched junction bases numbered 15, after V lost 3 bases and J lost 15 bases. CDR3 DNA: TGCAGCGTTGAGGCTAGCGGGGGGGCAACGATCCCACGGTTCTTC. Translation: CSVEASGGATIPRFF.

As regards this clonotype: A read error may be the cause here, since a much bigger clone is one base away. The chain employs TRBV12-3 or TRBV12-4 and TRBJ2-1; D is unresolved. CDR3 size: 15 residues. Trimming pared 8 bases from V and 0 bases from J, leaving 14 bases between. CDR3 sequence: CASRPGRSSYNEQFF. CDR3 bases: TGTGCCAGCCGTCCCGGACGGAGCTCCTACAATGAGCAGTTCTTC.

Ten or more counts support this clonotype. The V call is TRBV2, the J call TRBJ1-2, with D possibly matching TRBD1 (6 bases). V was pared by 7 bases and J by 8 bases, with 14 bases between. Germline V gene sequence: CDR1 SNHLY, CDR2 FYNNEI. This CDR3 is 12 amino acids long. This CDR3 is CASIATGTGYTF. The CDR3 DNA follows: TGTGCCAGCATTGCCACAGGGACCGGCTACACCTTC.

This rearrangement joins TRBV2 to TRBJ1-5, with D tentatively TRBD1 (6 bases). V was trimmed by 1 base and J by 3 bases, leaving 10 bases between them. Per germline, CDR1 SNHLY and CDR2 FYNNEI. This CDR3 has 15 residues. CDR3 bases: TGTGCCAGCAGTGAAGGACAGGCCCCCAATCAGCCCCAGCATTTT. Its translation: CASSEGQAPNQPQHF.

This clonotype was seen more than once but under ten times. The chain has TRBV7-2 and TRBJ1-1; 8 nucleotides agree with TRBD1. After removal of 3 bases from V and 4 bases from J, the junction contained 7 bases not matched to a gene. This CDR3 contains 15 residues. The germline CDR1 and CDR2 sequences are SGHTA and FQGNSA. CDR3 amino acids: CASSFLGQGGTEAFF. The CDR3 nucleotides are TGTGCCAGCAGCTTCCTTGGACAGGGAGGCACTGAAGCTTTCTTT.